One sample yielded the 32 T cell receptor beta chains listed below, sequenced in a study of OX40 agonist ivuxolimab in advanced cancers. The library was prepared using the immunoSEQ multiplex PCR assay. The table was pulled from immuneACCESS by TCRdb, which kept in-frame rearrangements only. Such tables lose some clones; where checked, under half of the loss comes from unresolved V genes, and the rest has no known cause. The sample table shows 40,000 or so clones, and 80% are seen once. Of the sample, roughly 5% is held by the ten largest clones. The sample was CD4+ or CD8+ T cells sorted from blood, taken in a trial of the OX40 agonist ivuxolimab. These receptors were obtained from an adult with an advanced solid tumor such as melanoma, head and neck, liver or kidney cancer.

The chain uses TRBV28 and TRBJ1-2; the D gene is possibly TRBD1 (5 bases). With 5 bases removed from V and 4 bases from J, the gap between germline ends came to 14 bases. The germline CDR1 and CDR2 sequences are MDHEN and SYDVKM. This CDR3 is 14 amino acids long. As DNA, the CDR3 is TGTGCCAGCAGTCAGGGTCTTATGGGCTATGGCTACACCTTC. This sequence encodes CASSQGLMGYGYTF.

This clone has more than one count but fewer than ten. This chain connects TRBV21-1 to TRBJ2-7. TRBV21-1 has pseudogene status. The CDR3 runs to 18 residues. The CDR3 here is CASDRTSGDNRRSYEQYF. The CDR3, as DNA: TGTGCCAGCGACAGGACCTCGGGAGACAACCGTCGATCCTACGAGCAGTACTTC.

In regard to this clone: This sample includes further DNA sequences coding for the same CDR3. V usage is TRBV5-1 and J usage is TRBJ2-5; D possibly corresponds to TRBD2 (7 bases). The CDR3 has 14 amino acids. V gave up 4 bases and J gave up 5 bases, with 15 bases separating them. Germline assignment: CDR1 SGHRS and CDR2 YFSETQ. CDR3 residues: CASSRGGVGETQYF. Here the CDR3 DNA reads TGCGCCAGCAGCAGAGGGGGGGTGGGGGAGACCCAGTACTTC.

This chain uses TRBV19 with TRBJ1-2; possibly TRBD1 for D (5 bases). This CDR3 contains 15 residues. Germline CDR1 is LNHDA and CDR2 is SQIVND (reference sequence). V was shortened by 2 bases and J by 6 bases, with 16 bases between the two germline ends. DNA for the CDR3: TGTGCCAGTAGTATATCCGGGGCAGAAGGTCATGGCTACACCTTC. Translated, it gives CASSISGAEGHGYTF.

The rearrangement uses TRBV10-3 and TRBJ1-1, with 10 bases matching TRBD1. This CDR3 is built from 13 residues. CDR1 is ENHRY, CDR2 SYGVKD, per germline. V dropped 7 bases and J dropped 6; count of bases not matched to a gene: 5. The DNA for the CDR3 is TGTGCCATCATGCCGGGGACAGGGGCTGAAGCTTTCTTT. Amino acid sequence: CAIMPGTGAEAFF.

This clone has only a few counts. The CDR3 region has the DNA TGCGCCAGCAGCTTGGAATCGACAGATACGCAGTATTTT. Its protein product is CASSLESTDTQYF. The chain employs TRBV5-1 and TRBJ2-3; D unclear. The ends were cut back, 0 bases at V and 3 bases at J, with 5 bases in the middle. Germline values: CDR1 SGHRS, CDR2 YFSETQ. This CDR3 is built from 13 residues.

The chain is built from TRBV27 and TRBJ2-3, with D maybe TRBD1 (6 bases). The germline CDR1 and CDR2 sequences are MNHEY and SMNVEV (reference sequence). The CDR3 is 15 amino acids. V gave up 4 bases and J gave up 5 bases, with 16 bases separating them. The CDR3 region is CASSSLGAGEDTQYF. The CDR3 bases are TGTGCCAGCAGTTCCCTGGGGGCCGGGGAAGATACGCAGTATTTT.

The rearrangement joins TRBV30 to TRBJ1-3; D ambiguous. CDR1 and CDR2 (germline): GTSNPN, SVGIG (reference sequence). The CDR3 totals 11 residues. V shed 1 base and J shed 7 bases, with 5 bases lying between them. The CDR3 reads CAWSAGNTIYF. The CDR3 coding sequence is TGTGCCTGGAGTGCGGGGAACACCATATATTTT.

About this clone: The junction departs from the called germline gene at one end, perhaps through a read error. The rearrangement joins TRBV11-3 to TRBJ2-7; D is unresolved. The length of the CDR3 is 14 residues. Germline V CDR1 and CDR2: SGHNT, YENEEA. The CDR3 bases are TGTGCCAGCAGCGTAGATGGACCAAACTACGAGCAGTACTTC. Its protein product is CASSVDGPNYEQYF.

The chain has TRBV7-9 and TRBJ1-4; D possibly corresponds to TRBD1 (5 bases). The CDR3 extends over 16 amino acids. The V end was cut by 5 bases, the J end by 3 bases, with 16 bases between. Germline values: CDR1 SEHNR, CDR2 FQNEAQ (reference sequence). The CDR3 protein is CASSARQGRPNEKLFF. DNA for the CDR3: TGTGCCAGCAGCGCTCGGCAGGGACGGCCTAATGAAAAACTGTTTTTT.

In nucleotides, the CDR3 is TGTGCCAGTAGTCTCCGGGACGTTCCCTTTAATGAGCAGTTCTTC. This translates into CASSLRDVPFNEQFF. The gene calls are TRBV19 and TRBJ2-1, with D perhaps TRBD1 or TRBD2 (5 bases each). Trimming removed 5 bases at V and 7 bases at J, with 18 bases between. The length of the CDR3 is 15 residues. Germline V gene sequence: CDR1 LNHDA, CDR2 SQIVND (reference sequence).

J is TRBJ1-1 and V is TRBV5-1, with 10 positions matching TRBD1. The CDR3 has 17 residues. Unmatched junction bases numbered 10, after V lost 4 bases and J lost 1 base. Germline lookup yields CDR1 SGHRS and CDR2 YFSETQ. CDR3 loop: CASSTTDRGRRNTEAFF. The CDR3 coding sequence is TGCGCCAGCAGCACTACCGACAGGGGGCGGAGGAACACTGAAGCTTTCTTT.

The chain combines TRBV5-3 with TRBJ2-1; 10 nucleotides line up with TRBD2. TRBV5-3 qualifies as an ORF whose function is uncertain. V lost 3 bases to trimming and J lost 6 bases; unmatched junction nucleotides: 12. This CDR3 has 17 amino acids. This CDR3 reads CARSSVLAGGYANEQFF. CDR3 nucleotide sequence: TGTGCCAGAAGCTCAGTCTTAGCGGGAGGATACGCCAATGAGCAGTTCTTC.

The chain links TRBV5-1 to TRBJ1-1, with 10 bases identical to TRBD1. The V segment lost 4 bases and the J segment 6 bases; nucleotides outside the gene matches: 6. The CDR3 runs 14 residues. Germline CDR1 reads SGHRS; CDR2 reads YFSETQ. CDR3 bases: TGCGCCAGCAGCCGTGGGGGGACAGGGGCTGAAGCTTTCTTT. Its translation: CASSRGGTGAEAFF. The full variable domain, completed using reference TRBV5-1 and TRBJ1-1, is KAGVTQTPRYLIKTRGQQVTLSCSPISGHRSVSWYQQTPGQGLQFLFEYFSETQRNKGNFPGRFSGRQFSNSRSEMNVSTLELGDSALYLCASSRGGTGAEAFFGQGTRLTVV.

The V gene is TRBV5-4, the J gene TRBJ2-3; possibly TRBD1 for D (6 bases). The CDR3 extends over 13 amino acids. The germline CDR1 and CDR2 sequences are SGHNT and YYREEE (reference sequence). The ends were cut back, 5 bases at V and 1 base at J, with 8 bases in the middle. The CDR3 is CASRTGGTDTQYF. The CDR3 coding sequence is TGTGCCAGCAGGACAGGCGGCACAGATACGCAGTATTTT.

This chain links TRBV5-1 with TRBJ1-1; TRBD1 agrees at 10 bases. CDR1 is SGHRS, CDR2 YFSETQ, per germline. The CDR3 has 14 amino acids. J lost 4 bases, V lost 1 base, and 1 base had no gene match. The CDR3 nucleotides are TGCGCCAGCAGCTTGTGGACAGGGGGCACTGAAGCTTTCTTT. It is translated as CASSLWTGGTEAFF.

The chain employs TRBV5-1 and TRBJ2-6; D remains unclear. The CDR3 spans 14 residues. Germline CDR1 and CDR2: SGHRS and YFSETQ. With 4 bases removed from V and 12 bases from J, the gap between germline ends came to 17 bases. The CDR3 loop is CASSVSEPLGVLTF. The DNA of the CDR3 is TGCGCCAGCAGCGTATCTGAGCCCCTGGGCGTCCTGACTTTC.

The rearrangement links TRBV28 to TRBJ1-2; D remains ambiguous. CDR1 and CDR2 (germline): MDHEN, SYDVKM. V lost 4 bases and J 6 bases, leaving 9 bases between the germline ends. The CDR3 extends over 12 amino acids. CDR3 amino acids: CASSSVYNGYTF. In nucleotides, the CDR3 is TGTGCCAGCAGTTCTGTTTACAATGGCTACACCTTC.

This clone was detected only a few times. The CDR3 DNA sequence: TGCGCCAGCAGGGATGGGGACACCTACTTACCTGAAGCTTTCTTT. It specifies CASRDGDTYLPEAFF. The V gene is TRBV5-1, the J gene TRBJ1-1; weak D call: TRBD1 (6 bases). The V gene's germline CDR1 is SGHRS and CDR2 YFSETQ. The CDR3 extends over 15 amino acids. The V end lost 5 bases, the J end lost 6 bases, and 20 bases lay between the germline ends.

In its sample, this clone was seen a few times. J is TRBJ1-6 and V is TRBV29-1; no firm D call. Looked up from germline, CDR1 is SQVTM and CDR2 is ANQGSEA. The CDR3 is 13 residues long. Trimming pared 4 bases from V and 6 bases from J, leaving 10 bases between. CDR3 bases: TGCAGCGTTGCTACCAGGATTAATTCACCCCTCCACTTT. Translated, it gives CSVATRINSPLHF.

The chain recombines TRBV6-4 with TRBJ2-2; weak D call: TRBD1 (6 bases). In germline, CDR1 is MRHNA, CDR2 SNTAGT. V lost 6 bases and J lost 5, with 10 bases in between. CDR3 size: 13 residues. The CDR3 here is CASRKTGTGELFF. Written as DNA, the CDR3 is TGTGCCAGCAGAAAAACAGGGACCGGGGAGCTGTTTTTT.

This clone was observed a single time. This chain joins TRBV5-1 and TRBJ2-7; 9 bases are shared with TRBD1. CDR3 length equals 16 residues. After removal of 4 bases from V and 5 bases from J, the junction contained 13 bases not matched to a gene. CDR1 and CDR2 (germline): SGHRS, YFSETQ. CDR3: CASSARPGQGFDEQYF. The CDR3 bases are TGCGCCAGCAGCGCGCGACCGGGACAGGGTTTTGACGAGCAGTACTTC.

A few counts support this clone. The genes are TRBV7-8 and TRBJ2-1, with D perhaps assigned TRBD1 or TRBD2 (7 bases each). This CDR3 region has 18 residues. The germline V gene encodes CDR1 SGHVS and CDR2 FQNEAQ. V lost 5 bases, J lost 7 bases, and 27 bases lay in between. The DNA of the CDR3 is TGTGCCAGCAGCCTCCCCCGGGGGGCAGGGGGGCTGGGAAATGAGCAGTTCTTC. It specifies CASSLPRGAGGLGNEQFF.

Only one count was recorded for this clone. This rearrangement joins TRBV15 to TRBJ2-7; the match to TRBD2 covers 9 bases. The CDR3 consists of 13 residues. The V segment lost 9 bases and the J segment 1 base; nucleotides outside the gene matches: 4. CDR1 and CDR2 from the germline V gene are LNHNV and YYDKDF (reference sequence). The CDR3 sequence: CATSGSRSYEQYF. Here the CDR3 DNA reads TGTGCCACTAGCGGGAGCCGATCCTACGAGCAGTACTTC.

The rearrangement uses TRBV11-3 and TRBJ2-5, with 12 nucleotides matching TRBD2. Unmatched junction bases numbered 8, after V lost 2 bases and J lost 1 base. Germline V gene sequence: CDR1 SGHNT, CDR2 YENEEA. The CDR3 contains 18 residues. CDR3 coding DNA: TGTGCCAGCAGCTTACGCAACCTAGCGGGAGGGACCCAAGAGACCCAGTACTTC. Translation: CASSLRNLAGGTQETQYF. The full variable domain, in which reference TRBV11-3 and TRBJ2-5 provide the parts outside the CDR3, is EAGVVQSPRYKIIEKKQPVAFWCNPISGHNTLYWYLQNLGQGPELLIRYENEEAVDDSQLPKDRFSAERLKGVDSTLKIQPAELGDSAVYLCASSLRNLAGGTQETQYFGPGTRLLVL.

The chain recombines TRBV7-6 with TRBJ2-1, with TRBD2 matching over 16 bases. The CDR3 runs 17 residues. Germline CDR1 reads SGHVS; CDR2 reads FNYEAQ. With V trimmed by 4 bases and J by 10 bases, 10 bases remained unmatched. The CDR3 bases are TGTGCCAGCAGCTCTAATCCGGGACTAGCGGGAGGGTTCGAGCAGTTCTTC. Its translation: CASSSNPGLAGGFEQFF.

The chain links TRBV28 to TRBJ1-1; tentatively, D is TRBD1 (5 bases). CDR1 is MDHEN and CDR2 is SYDVKM in the germline V gene. The V end lost 8 bases, the J end lost 10 bases, and 20 bases lay between the germline ends. The CDR3 loop spans 13 amino acids. CDR3 sequence reads: CASGSGTGSSAFF. The CDR3 DNA reads TGTGCCAGCGGATCCGGGACCGGCTCTTCAGCTTTCTTT.

This clone has a handful of counts. The V and J genes are TRBV5-4 and TRBJ1-5; D is undetermined. The CDR3 sequence is 15 residues long. The germline V gene has CDR1 SGHNT and CDR2 YYREEE (reference sequence). V lost 0 bases and J 2 bases, leaving 9 bases between the germline ends. As DNA, the CDR3 is TGTGCCAGCAGCTTGGCTGGCGATCGCAATCAGCCCCAGCATTTT. Its translation: CASSLAGDRNQPQHF.

V is TRBV30 and J is TRBJ2-3; TRBD2 agrees at 12 bases. The germline V gene encodes CDR1 GTSNPN and CDR2 SVGIG (reference sequence). The trim removed 5 bases at V and 6 bases at J, leaving 9 bases unmatched. CDR3 length: 15 amino acids. The CDR3 DNA reads as TGTGCCTGGGGAGGACTAGCGGGAACGGGGGATACGCAGTATTTT. Amino acid sequence: CAWGGLAGTGDTQYF.

This rearrangement joins TRBV28 to TRBJ1-1; D possibly corresponds to TRBD1 (6 bases). CDR3 length: 14 amino acids. Germline CDR1 reads MDHEN; CDR2 reads SYDVKM. V was cut by 4 bases and J by 4 bases, with 13 bases left in between. CDR3 sequence (DNA): TGTGCCAGCAGTTCAACAGGGACGGCCACTGAAGCTTTCTTT. Its protein product is CASSSTGTATEAFF.

CDR3 sequence reads: CASSPGRALGEAFF. The CDR3 nucleotides read TGTGCCAGCAGCCCAGGGAGGGCCCTCGGGGAAGCTTTCTTT. V gene TRBV7-4 combines with J gene TRBJ1-1, with D possibly being TRBD1 (5 bases). CDR3 length equals 14 residues. Trimming removed 5 bases from V and 8 bases from J, with 18 bases in between. Germline CDR1 reads SGHVT; CDR2 reads SQSDAQ.

As concerns this clone: This specimen includes other DNA sequences encoding the same CDR3. The genes are TRBV5-6 and TRBJ2-7, with D unclear. With 0 bases removed from V and 5 bases from J, the gap between germline ends came to 6 bases. CDR3 length: 12 residues. Per germline, CDR1 SGHDT and CDR2 YYEEEE. The CDR3 reads CASSLVGDEQYF. Written as DNA, the CDR3 is TGTGCCAGCAGCTTGGTTGGCGACGAGCAGTACTTC.